This is a list of T cell receptor beta chains from one sample in a study of control samples from healthy donors and cancer patients. Sequenced by immunoSEQ multiplex PCR; TCRdb stores in-frame clones only, minus some. There are roughly 45,000 clones in the sample; 86% occur only once, and roughly 2.8% lies in the top ten. The sequenced material came from PBMCs. The receptors were gathered from a woman aged 50 to 65 with lung cancer. Both conserved end residues are part of each CDR3. A D gene is named only where the DNA matches it firmly. The listing skips clone size in some rows; elsewhere it reads once, few, many or a size class.

j_call v_call clone_size d_call cdr3_aa cdr3_nt
TRBJ1-2 TRBV7-9 NA TRBD1 CASSSLQGAKGYTF TGTGCCAGCAGCAGCTTACAGGGGGCTAAAGGCTACACCTTC
TRBJ1-2 TRBV28 few TRBD1 CASSRQGPYGYTF TGTGCCAGCAGCCGACAGGGTCCCTATGGCTACACCTTC
TRBJ1-3 TRBV5-4 once TRBD1 CASSSGTGVSGNTIYF TGTGCCAGCAGCTCCGGGACAGGGGTCTCTGGAAACACCATATATTTT
TRBJ2-3 TRBV24-1 NA NA CATSDPLPGSTTDTQYF TGTGCCACCAGTGACCCTCTCCCGGGATCGACGACAGATACGCAGTATTTT
TRBJ2-7 TRBV6-5 once NA CASSYSRDRVGEQYF TGTGCCAGCAGTTACTCGAGGGACCGAGTAGGCGAGCAGTACTTC
TRBJ2-3 TRBV7-7 NA NA CASSPFGVTDTQYF TGTGCCAGCAGCCCCTTTGGGGTGACGGATACGCAGTATTTT
TRBJ2-5 TRBV29-1 NA NA CSVGAGRETQYF TGCAGCGTTGGGGCAGGGAGGGAGACCCAGTACTTC
TRBJ2-1 TRBV5-4 NA NA CASSLAKGTSYNEQFF TGTGCCAGCAGCTTGGCTAAGGGTACATCCTACAATGAGCAGTTCTTC
TRBJ2-5 TRBV19 NA TRBD2 CASGLAGETQYF TGTGCCAGCGGATTAGCGGGAGAGACCCAGTACTTC
TRBJ1-2 TRBV3-1/TRBV3-2 NA TRBD1 CASSQGEGQRIYGYTF TGTGCCAGCAGCCAAGGGGAGGGACAGCGAATTTATGGCTACACCTTC
TRBJ1-1 TRBV20-1 NA NA CSAPLGTEAFF TGCAGTGCTCCATTGGGGACTGAAGCTTTCTTT
TRBJ1-1 TRBV5-6 NA NA CASSFGGLGTEAFF TGTGCCAGCAGCTTCGGAGGATTGGGCACTGAAGCTTTCTTT
TRBJ2-3 TRBV24-1 few TRBD2 CATSEASGPTDTQYF TGTGCCACCAGTGAGGCTAGCGGGCCCACGGATACGCAGTATTTT
TRBJ2-7 TRBV20-1 NA NA CSASPAGSLYEQYF TGCAGTGCTAGTCCCGCGGGTTCTCTCTACGAGCAGTACTTC
TRBJ2-7 TRBV30 NA TRBD1 CAWSVPLGQGLYEQYF TGTGCCTGGAGCGTCCCCCTGGGACAGGGCCTATACGAGCAGTACTTC
TRBJ1-6 TRBV7-8 NA TRBD1 CASSTPGQGSLGLAGNSPLHF TGTGCCAGCAGCACCCCGGGACAGGGGTCCCTGGGCCTCGCTGGGAATTCACCCCTCCACTTT
TRBJ1-1 TRBV5-1 NA TRBD1 CASSLEQGLEAFF TGCGCCAGCAGCCTGGAACAGGGGCTTGAAGCTTTCTTT
TRBJ2-5 TRBV7-3 NA NA CASSRDLQETQYF TGTGCCAGCAGCCGGGACCTCCAAGAGACCCAGTACTTC
TRBJ2-3 TRBV27 NA TRBD2 CASNRWGGGALADTQYF TGTGCCAGCAACCGGTGGGGCGGGGGGGCCCTCGCAGATACGCAGTATTTT
TRBJ1-1 TRBV7-9 NA NA CASSLRDLPFTEAFF TGTGCCAGCAGCTTAAGGGACCTTCCATTCACTGAAGCTTTCTTT
TRBJ1-2 TRBV11-2 NA TRBD1 CASRRTGGALDYGYTF TGTGCCAGCAGACGGACAGGGGGCGCATTGGACTATGGCTACACCTTC
TRBJ2-7 TRBV24-1 few NA CATSKDNEQYF TGTGCCACCAGCAAGGACAACGAGCAGTACTTC
TRBJ2-7 TRBV4-3 NA NA CASSQGRGGAEQYF TGCGCCAGCAGCCAAGGGCGGGGTGGGGCCGAGCAGTACTTC
TRBJ1-1 TRBV5-1 NA NA CASSLGSFPEAFF TGCGCCAGCAGCTTGGGGTCTTTTCCAGAAGCTTTCTTT
TRBJ1-1 TRBV18 NA NA CASSLGTEAFF TGTGCCAGCTCACTGGGCACTGAAGCTTTCTTT
TRBJ2-3 TRBV7-9 NA NA CASSLNNGMDTQYF TGTGCCAGCAGCTTAAACAATGGAATGGATACGCAGTATTTT
TRBJ1-1 TRBV24-1 NA TRBD1 CATIHWGQGNTEAFF TGTGCCACCATTCATTGGGGACAGGGGAACACTGAAGCTTTCTTT
TRBJ2-7 TRBV27 NA NA CASSLNENYEQYF TGTGCCAGCAGTTTGAACGAAAACTACGAGCAGTACTTC
TRBJ2-3 TRBV9 NA TRBD2 CASSVGRVSTDTQYF TGTGCCAGCAGCGTTGGGAGGGTTAGCACAGATACGCAGTATTTT